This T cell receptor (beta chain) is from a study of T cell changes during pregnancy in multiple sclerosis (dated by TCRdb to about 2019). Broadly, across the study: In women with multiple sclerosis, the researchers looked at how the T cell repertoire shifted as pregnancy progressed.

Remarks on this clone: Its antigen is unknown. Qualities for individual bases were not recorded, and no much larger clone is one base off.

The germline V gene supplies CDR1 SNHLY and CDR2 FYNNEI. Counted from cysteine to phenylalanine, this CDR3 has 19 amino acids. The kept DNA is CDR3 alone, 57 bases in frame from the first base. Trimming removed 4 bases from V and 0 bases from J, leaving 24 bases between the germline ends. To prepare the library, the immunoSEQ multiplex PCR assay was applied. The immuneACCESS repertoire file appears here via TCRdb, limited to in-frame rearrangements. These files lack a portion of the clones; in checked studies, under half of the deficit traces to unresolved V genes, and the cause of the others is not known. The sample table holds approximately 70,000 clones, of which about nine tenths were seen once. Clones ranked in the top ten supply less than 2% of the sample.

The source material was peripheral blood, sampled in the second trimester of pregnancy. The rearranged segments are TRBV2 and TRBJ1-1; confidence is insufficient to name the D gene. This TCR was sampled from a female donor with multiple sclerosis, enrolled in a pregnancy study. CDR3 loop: CASSVAGGLVVRLNTEAFF. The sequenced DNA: TGTGCCAGCAGTGTGGCGGGTGGTCTCGTAGTACGCCTGAACACTGAAGCTTTCTTT. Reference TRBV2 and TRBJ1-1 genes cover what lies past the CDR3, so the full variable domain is EPEVTQTPSHQVTQMGQEVILRCVPISNHLYFYWYRQILGQKVEFLVSFYNNEISEKSEIFDDQFSVERPDGSNFTLKIRSTKLEDSAMYFCASSVAGGLVVRLNTEAFFGQGTRLTVV.